These 27 T cell receptor beta chains originate from one sample sequenced in a study of early T cells in non-severe SARS-CoV-2 infection. TCRdb reprocessed the 5' RACE reads with MiXCR, giving one entry per CDR3 protein. The sample lists around 67,000 distinct CDR3 sequences; around 12% were seen once. Sample: whole blood. These TCRs come from an adult who was a healthcare worker with PCR-confirmed SARS-CoV-2 infection or an uninfected control (not recorded which).

This clonotype was counted at least ten times. The rearrangement joins TRBV2 to TRBJ2-7; TRBD1 is a possible D gene (6 bases). Germline V lookup: CDR1 SNHLY, CDR2 FYNNEI. V was cut by 7 bases and J by 7 bases, with 14 bases left in between. The CDR3 sequence is 12 residues long. This chain's CDR3 is CASNPPRGEQYF. CDR3 coding DNA: TGTGCCAGCAACCCCCCAAGGGGGGAGCAGTACTTC.

This clonotype was seen ten or more times. This chain uses TRBV12-3 or TRBV12-4 with TRBJ2-7; the D gene is possibly TRBD2 (6 bases). The CDR3 is 12 residues long. V shed 6 bases and J shed 7 bases, with 13 bases lying between them. CDR3 DNA sequence: TGTGCCAGCAGCCAAGCAGGGAGGGAGCAGTACTTC. Encoded protein: CASSQAGREQYF.

In this sample, this clonotype turned up many times. V gene TRBV7-2 combines with J gene TRBJ2-6; D not resolved. The CDR3 runs to 17 residues. V was trimmed by 2 bases and J by 2 bases, leaving 13 bases between them. Per germline, CDR1 SGHTA and CDR2 FQGNSA. For the CDR3, the DNA is TGTGCCAGCAGCTTATTGAAGGGAAGCCCTGGGGCCAACGTCCTGACTTTC. This translates into CASSLLKGSPGANVLTF.

V usage is TRBV2 and J usage is TRBJ2-7; D is ambiguous. CDR1 and CDR2 from the germline V gene are SNHLY and FYNNEI. The ends were cut back, 3 bases at V and 4 bases at J, with 10 bases in the middle. The CDR3 has 13 amino acids. This CDR3 reads CASSDLLSYEQYF. CDR3 nucleotides: TGTGCCAGCAGTGATCTCCTATCGTACGAGCAGTACTTC.

Ten or more counts support this clonotype. This chain uses TRBV20-1 with TRBJ2-3, with a possible D match to TRBD1 (6 bases). The V end was cut by 6 bases, the J end by 5 bases, with 18 bases between. CDR1 and CDR2 (germline): DFQATT, SNEGSKA (reference sequence). This CDR3 region has 14 residues. The CDR3 bases are TGCAGTGCGACCGGCCCGACAGGCGGAGATACGCAGTATTTT. Its translation is CSATGPTGGDTQYF.

At least ten counts were recorded for this clonotype. J is TRBJ1-5 and V is TRBV19; D is ambiguous. Deletions cut 6 bases from V and 1 base from J, with 13 bases between. CDR3 size: 15 residues. Per germline, CDR1 LNHDA and CDR2 SQIVND (reference sequence). The CDR3 is CASRPLSGSNQPQHF. CDR3 in DNA: TGTGCCAGTAGGCCTCTGAGCGGCAGCAATCAGCCCCAGCATTTT.

This chain links TRBV6-5 with TRBJ1-2; unclear D gene. Germline V gene lookup returns CDR1 MNHEY and CDR2 SVGAGI. The CDR3 runs 13 residues. V gave up 4 bases and J gave up 8 bases, with 14 bases separating them. The CDR3 sequence: CASSSGINWGYTF. CDR3 DNA: TGTGCCAGCAGTTCCGGGATTAATTGGGGCTACACCTTC.

This chain joins TRBV7-2 and TRBJ2-1, with D possibly matching TRBD2 (6 bases). V shed 0 bases and J shed 9 bases, with 18 bases lying between them. The CDR3 has 16 amino acids. Germline V gives CDR1 SGHTA, CDR2 FQGNSA. The CDR3 reads CASSLATGLPIGEQFF. CDR3 nucleotides: TGTGCCAGCAGCTTAGCGACGGGACTTCCTATTGGTGAGCAGTTCTTC.

This clonotype occurred a few times. The chain employs TRBV20-1 and TRBJ1-5; unclear D gene. Germline V gene sequence: CDR1 DFQATT, CDR2 SNEGSKA (reference sequence). Trimming cost V 5 bases and J 4 bases, with 12 bases left between them. The CDR3 length is 13 residues. The CDR3 loop reads CSASRTENQPQHF. In DNA form, the CDR3 reads TGCAGTGCTTCGCGGACTGAAAATCAGCCCCAGCATTTT.

To note about this clonotype: A clone one base away is much larger, so this may be a read error. V is TRBV7-2 and J is TRBJ2-3; perhaps TRBD2 as D (6 bases). Germline-derived CDR1 and CDR2 are SGHTA and FQGNSA. With 1 base removed from V and 7 bases from J, the gap between germline ends came to 18 bases. The CDR3 consists of 16 residues. CDR3 protein: CASSLDSGLPAYTQYF. The CDR3 DNA is TGTGCCAGCAGCTTAGACTCGGGACTCCCGGCGTATACGCAGTATTTT.

This chain uses TRBV20-1 with TRBJ1-2; D remains unclear. Trimming left V 3 bases short and J 6 bases short, with 14 bases between. The CDR3 consists of 13 residues. CDR1 and CDR2 from the germline V gene are DFQATT and SNEGSKA (reference sequence). The CDR3 region is CSARVPSIDGYTF. CDR3 sequence (DNA): TGCAGTGCTAGGGTCCCATCGATAGATGGCTACACCTTC.

This clonotype occurred a few times. This chain's CDR3 is CASSSSPGDTNHGYTF. The CDR3 nucleotides are TGCGCCAGCAGCTCCTCCCCAGGGGATACAAACCATGGCTACACCTTC. J is TRBJ1-2 and V is TRBV5-1; weak D call: TRBD1 (6 bases). V lost 3 bases and J 6 bases, leaving 21 bases between the germline ends. CDR3 size: 16 residues. The V gene's germline CDR1 is SGHRS and CDR2 YFSETQ.

This clonotype appeared many times. This CDR3 reads CASSRTGGAGLYNSPLHF. The CDR3 nucleotides read TGTGCCAGCAGCCGGACTGGCGGGGCAGGGCTCTATAATTCACCCCTCCACTTT. V and J are TRBV12-3 or TRBV12-4 and TRBJ1-6; TRBD1 might be the D (5 bases). V lost 6 bases, J lost 3 bases, and 21 bases lay in between. This CDR3 is 18 amino acids long.

This clonotype was recorded many times. Here the CDR3 DNA reads TGTGCCAGCAGTTACACCGACAGTACCACCTATGGCTACACCTTC. Translated, it gives CASSYTDSTTYGYTF. The gene calls are TRBV6-6 and TRBJ1-2; D is possibly TRBD1 (5 bases). The CDR3 has 15 amino acids. Trimming stripped 2 bases from V and 4 bases from J, with 14 bases between. The germline V gene encodes CDR1 MNHNY and CDR2 SVGAGI (reference sequence).

This clonotype was seen at least ten times. This chain uses TRBV11-2 with TRBJ2-4; 8 nucleotides agree with TRBD1. Germline loops: CDR1 SGHAT, CDR2 FQNNGV. Germline trimming cut 5 bases from V and 0 bases from J; bases unmatched to any gene: 6. This CDR3 comprises 16 residues. CDR3 coding DNA: TGTGCCAGCAGCCCGCGGACAGGGCTAGCCAAAAACATTCAGTACTTC. It is translated as CASSPRTGLAKNIQYF.

There are a few counts of this clonotype. The chain uses TRBV5-1 and TRBJ1-3, with unresolved D. The CDR3 is 14 residues long. Germline CDR1 SGHRS, CDR2 YFSETQ. The V and J ends lost 4 bases and 0 bases respectively, with 8 bases between them. CDR3 coding DNA: TGCGCCAGCAGCACTACCTACTCTGGAAACACCATATATTTT. It is translated as CASSTTYSGNTIYF.

This clonotype was recorded at least ten times. V and J are TRBV30 and TRBJ2-1; 12 bases line up with TRBD1. After removal of 5 bases from V and 7 bases from J, the junction contained 6 bases not matched to a gene. The CDR3 totals 14 residues. Looked up from germline, CDR1 is GTSNPN and CDR2 is SVGIG (reference sequence). This CDR3 reads CAWGPGQGANEQFF. CDR3 coding DNA: TGTGCCTGGGGGCCGGGACAGGGGGCTAATGAGCAGTTCTTC. Drawing the rest from reference TRBV30 and TRBJ2-1, the complete variable domain is SQTIHQWPATLVQPVGSPLSLECTVEGTSNPNLYWYRQAAGRGLQLLFYSVGIGQISSEVPQNLSASRPQDRQFILSSKKLLLSDSGFYLCAWGPGQGANEQFFGPGTRLTVL.

The chain has TRBV30 and TRBJ1-2, with D perhaps matching TRBD1 (5 bases). This CDR3 is 13 amino acids long. The germline V gene has CDR1 GTSNPN and CDR2 SVGIG (reference sequence). V gave up 3 bases and J gave up 6 bases, with 14 bases separating them. The CDR3 region has the DNA TGTGCCTGGAGCTCGGGGCGGCTCCATGGCTACACCTTC. Amino acids: CAWSSGRLHGYTF.

V gene TRBV21-1 combines with J gene TRBJ2-5; whether TRBD2, the table's D call, matches the DNA was not checked. TRBV21-1 is flagged as a pseudogene. The CDR3 has 13 residues. CDR3 region: CASSHGPQETQYF. CDR3 nucleotides: TGTGCCAGCAGCCATGGGCCTCAAGAGACCCAGTACTTC.

This clonotype has at least ten counts. The V and J genes are TRBV27 and TRBJ1-2, with 8 bases identical to TRBD1. The germline V gene encodes CDR1 MNHEY and CDR2 SMNVEV (reference sequence). CDR3 size: 15 residues. The ends lost 4 bases at V and 4 bases at J; junction bases unmatched: 8. CDR3 residues: CASSSPDRGAYGYTF. The CDR3 DNA is TGTGCCAGCAGTTCCCCAGACAGGGGTGCCTATGGCTACACCTTC.

In its sample, this clonotype was seen many times. The chain combines TRBV11-2 with TRBJ2-1, with D unresolved. Trimming removed 5 bases at V and 1 base at J, with 18 bases between. CDR1 is SGHAT and CDR2 is FQNNGV in the germline V gene. The CDR3 runs 17 residues. The CDR3 loop reads CASSPEIGTASYNEQFF. Here the CDR3 DNA reads TGTGCCAGCAGCCCCGAGATTGGAACCGCATCCTACAATGAGCAGTTCTTC.

The sample holds a few counts of this clonotype. This chain links TRBV28 with TRBJ2-5; D unclear. The length of the CDR3 is 14 residues. Germline V gives CDR1 MDHEN, CDR2 SYDVKM. The ends were cut back, 6 bases at V and 1 base at J, with 12 bases in the middle. CDR3 coding DNA: TGTGCCAGCAGCCTCGATTTCACCCAAGAGACCCAGTACTTC. This encodes CASSLDFTQETQYF.

The rearrangement links TRBV20-1 to TRBJ1-4; the D is unclear. The CDR3 length is 13 residues. Germline V gene data show CDR1 as DFQATT and CDR2 as SNEGSKA (reference sequence). V dropped 3 bases and J dropped 5 bases, with 10 bases sitting between them. The CDR3 sequence: CSASLASNEKLFF. As DNA, the CDR3 is TGCAGTGCTAGTCTGGCCTCGAATGAAAAACTGTTTTTT.

This clonotype has at least ten counts. The CDR3 DNA is TGTGCCAGCAGTGAATCTGTGGGCTACACCTTC. Its protein product is CASSESVGYTF. The chain links TRBV6-1 to TRBJ1-2; D is uncertain. The germline V gene encodes CDR1 MNHNS and CDR2 SASEGT. The CDR3 has 11 residues. V lost 2 bases and J 8 bases, leaving 6 bases between the germline ends.

The table lists this clonotype with many counts. The V call is TRBV5-1, the J call TRBJ1-2, with 9 bases identical to TRBD1. V shed 3 bases and J 1 base; nucleotides not matched to a gene: 1. This CDR3 has 14 amino acids. CDR1 is SGHRS and CDR2 is YFSETQ in the germline V gene. CDR3 region: CASSWGQGNYGYTF. CDR3 sequence (DNA): TGCGCCAGCAGCTGGGGACAGGGTAACTATGGCTACACCTTC.

The rearrangement uses TRBV28 and TRBJ2-7; TRBD2 matches at 9 bases. The length of the CDR3 is 15 residues. Germline CDR1 reads MDHEN; CDR2 reads SYDVKM. V trimming: 6 bases; J trimming: 3 bases; junction bases outside the gene matches: 9. The CDR3 protein is CASRSESGGLYEQYF. The CDR3, as DNA: TGTGCCAGCAGGTCAGAGAGCGGGGGGCTCTACGAGCAGTACTTC.

In its sample, this clonotype was seen many times. The chain carries TRBV6-5 and TRBJ2-5, with 10 bases identical to TRBD2. The CDR3 covers 13 residues. Germline trimming cut 6 bases from V and 2 bases from J; bases unmatched to any gene: 0. CDR1 and CDR2 from the germline V gene are MNHEY and SVGAGI. This CDR3 is CASRLAGQETQYF. The CDR3 DNA sequence: TGTGCCAGCAGACTAGCGGGACAAGAGACCCAGTACTTC.